The 6 T cell receptor beta chains below were found in one sample sequenced in a study of T-cell reconstitution after alpha-beta-depleted transplantation in children. A TCRbeta library incorporating unique molecular identifiers was prepared. Using its own MiXCR run on the PCR reads, TCRdb lists one record per CDR3 protein. Seen here are fewer than 450,000 distinct CDR3 sequences, 15% to 20% observed once, and the top ten hold around 41%. The specimen comprised PBMCs, mostly from graft donor cells, sampled 360 days after TCRalphabeta/CD19-depleted stem cell transplant. The receptors were sampled from a male patient under 10 years old who had a stem cell transplant for acute lymphoblastic leukemia, so the T cells may come from the graft donor.

This clonotype was observed many times. The chain couples TRBV12-3 or TRBV12-4 to TRBJ1-4; a possible D gene is TRBD1 (5 bases). Trimming left V 3 bases short and J 7 bases short, with 15 bases between. CDR3 length: 15 amino acids. This CDR3 is CASSFAGTDSEKLFF. In DNA form, the CDR3 reads TGTGCCAGCAGTTTCGCCGGGACCGACTCTGAAAAACTGTTTTTT.

The V call is TRBV29-1, the J call TRBJ1-2; 7 bases fit TRBD1. The germline V gene has CDR1 SQVTM and CDR2 ANQGSEA. The CDR3 covers 13 residues. V was pared by 4 bases and J by 9 bases, with 11 bases of the junction left unmatched. Here the CDR3 reads CSVATDRESSYTF. The CDR3 nucleotides are TGCAGCGTTGCAACCGACAGGGAGTCCAGCTACACCTTC.

A few counts support this clonotype. The V call is TRBV27, the J call TRBJ2-1, with 9 nucleotides matching TRBD2. This CDR3 comprises 15 residues. The trim removed 6 bases at V and 10 bases at J, leaving 13 bases unmatched. Germline CDR1 reads MNHEY; CDR2 reads SMNVEV (reference sequence). The CDR3 here is CASSPAAGGPEEQFF. CDR3 DNA: TGTGCCAGCAGCCCCGCGGCGGGAGGGCCGGAGGAGCAGTTCTTC.

This clonotype has only a few counts. The gene calls are TRBV5-1 and TRBJ2-5; D remains ambiguous. Germline V lookup: CDR1 SGHRS, CDR2 YFSETQ. V was pared by 1 base and J by 6 bases, with 10 bases between. CDR3 length: 13 amino acids. The CDR3: CASSLLGRKTQYF. CDR3 coding DNA: TGCGCCAGCAGCTTGCTGGGTCGGAAGACCCAGTACTTC. The whole variable domain, remainder taken from reference TRBV5-1 and TRBJ2-5, is KAGVTQTPRYLIKTRGQQVTLSCSPISGHRSVSWYQQTPGQGLQFLFEYFSETQRNKGNFPGRFSGRQFSNSRSEMNVSTLELGDSALYLCASSLLGRKTQYFGPGTRLLVL.

For the CDR3, the DNA is TGCGCCAGCAGCTTAGACGGGCGCCCCACACACGATACGCAGTATTTT. Residues: CASSLDGRPTHDTQYF. The genes are TRBV5-1 and TRBJ2-3; no definite D call. The CDR3 spans 16 residues. The V end was cut by 2 bases, the J end by 6 bases, with 19 bases between. In germline, CDR1 is SGHRS, CDR2 YFSETQ.

This clonotype has only a few counts. The J gene is TRBJ2-1, the V gene TRBV12-3 or TRBV12-4; a possible D gene is TRBD2 (6 bases). This CDR3 is built from 14 residues. V lost 6 bases and J lost 3, with 12 bases in between. The CDR3 DNA reads TGTGCCAGCAGCCAACGACTAGGCTACAATGAGCAGTTCTTC. Protein sequence: CASSQRLGYNEQFF.